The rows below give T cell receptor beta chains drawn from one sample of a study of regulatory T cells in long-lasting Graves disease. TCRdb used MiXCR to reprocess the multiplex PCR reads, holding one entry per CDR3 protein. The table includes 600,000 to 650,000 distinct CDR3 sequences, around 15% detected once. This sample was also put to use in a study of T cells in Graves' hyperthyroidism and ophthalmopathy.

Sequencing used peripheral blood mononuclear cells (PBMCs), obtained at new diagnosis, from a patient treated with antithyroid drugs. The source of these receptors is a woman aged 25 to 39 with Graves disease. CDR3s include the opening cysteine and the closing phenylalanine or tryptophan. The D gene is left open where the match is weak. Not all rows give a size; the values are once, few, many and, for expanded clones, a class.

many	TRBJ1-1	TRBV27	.	TGTGCCAGCAGCCCCGACAGAGGGACGAACACTGAAGCTTTCTTT	CASSPDRGTNTEAFF
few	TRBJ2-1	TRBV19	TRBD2	TGTGCCAGTCATTGCTGGCCGGGGGGGGTCGGTGAGCAGTTCTTC	CASHCWPGGVGEQFF
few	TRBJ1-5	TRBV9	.	TGTGCCAGCAGCGTAGAAGGGACTCAGCCCCAGCATTTT	CASSVEGTQPQHF
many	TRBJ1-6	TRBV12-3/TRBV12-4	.	TGTGCCAGCAGTTTCGGCAGCACCGGAGATTCACCCCTCCACTTT	CASSFGSTGDSPLHF
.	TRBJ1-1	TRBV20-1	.	TGCAGTGCTAGAGATGGCTCGAACACTGAAGCTTTCTTT	CSARDGSNTEAFF
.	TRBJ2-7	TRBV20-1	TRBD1	TGCAGTGCTGTAGTCCGGGACAGGGTCAGGGAGCAGTACTTC	CSAVVRDRVREQYF
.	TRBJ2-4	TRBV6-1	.	TGTGCCAGCAGTGAAGCGACTCTAGCCAAAAACATTCAGTACTTC	CASSEATLAKNIQYF
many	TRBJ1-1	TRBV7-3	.	TGTGCCAGCAGCTTAACCGGGAGCGCTGAAGCTTTCTTT	CASSLTGSAEAFF
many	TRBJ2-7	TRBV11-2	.	TGTGCCAGCAGCGCCGGTTACGAGCAGTACTTC	CASSAGYEQYF
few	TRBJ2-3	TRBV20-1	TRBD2	TGCAGTGCCCTAAGCGGGAGGGAGGGAGATACGCAGTATTTT	CSALSGREGDTQYF
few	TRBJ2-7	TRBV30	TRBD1	TGTGCCTGGGGACAGGGGTCGTCCGAGCAGTACTTC	CAWGQGSSEQYF
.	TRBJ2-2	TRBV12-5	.	TGTGCTAGTGGTTTGGTACTACGGAACACCGGGGAGCTGTTTTTT	CASGLVLRNTGELFF
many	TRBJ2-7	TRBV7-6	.	TGTGCCAGCAGCTTAGCGGGCCCCCCCTCCTACGAGCAGTACTTC	CASSLAGPPSYEQYF
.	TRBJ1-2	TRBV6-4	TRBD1	TGTGCCAGACTCCAGGACAGGGGGAACTATGGCTACACCTTC	CARLQDRGNYGYTF
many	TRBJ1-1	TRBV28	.	TGTGCCAGCAGTTTTTACCAGAACACTGAAGCTTTCTTT	CASSFYQNTEAFF